Detailed here is one TCR beta chain. The sample belongs to a study of cytomegalovirus exposure and HLA in healthy donors. The primer mix had 60 Vbeta and 13 Jbeta primers. Generated by immunoSEQ multiplex PCR, the TCRdb table keeps only in-frame clones and is missing some. The table has roughly 100,000 clones, approximately 80% seen once. This CDR3 is built from 13 residues. Germline V CDR1 and CDR2: LNHDA, SQIVND (reference sequence). This clonotype was obtained from a male donor in good health and CMV-seronegative. The specimen was PBMCs. This chain joins TRBV19 and TRBJ2-5; maybe TRBD1 (6 bases). The J call may be incorrect, as the DNA end agrees better with TRBJ2-7. CDR3 amino acids: CASSIGQGYEQYF. As DNA, the CDR3 is TGTGCCAGTAGTATTGGCCAGGGGTACGAGCAGTACTTC.